The entry that follows covers one TCR beta chain sequence. Its recognized antigen is unknown. There are no base qualities to consult, and no much larger clone falls within one base. Library method: the immunoSEQ multiplex PCR assay. DNA was isolated with Qiagen DNeasy or QIAamp micro DNA kits and TCRB sequenced with the Adaptive Biotechnology human TCRB sequencing kit. An Illumina MiSeq was used to sequence the TCRB libraries. The original methods were these. The kit provider's software was used to analyze TCRB sequence data, and Fisher's exact test was applied to assess tumor enrichment of clonotype templates. The source is immuneACCESS, and TCRdb retained only in-frame sequences with V and J called. Part of the clones is not carried over; for the studies checked, unresolved V genes explain less than half of this, and the remainder is unexplained. Clonal size and the V and J genes are those of that table, whereas D and trimming came from the DNA. Here the sample has over 8,000 clones; 50% to 80% occur a single time. The ten most abundant clones make up 15% of the sample.

These data originate in a study of CD4 T cells in lung cancer (dated by TCRdb to the late 2010s). Some background on the complete study: To find responses to candidate mutation-encoded neoepitopes, the study screened blood T cells from NSCLC patients and isolated neoantigen-specific CD4+ T-cell clones and TCRs. Deep sequencing of TCRB was used to follow the frequency of neoantigen-specific clonotypes in tumor resections, non-adjacent lung and cultured T-cell products. Before blood donation, treatments including platinum chemotherapy had been received by the patients, and nivolumab or pembrolizumab had been received by some of the patients. The patients who underwent resection had lung adenocarcinoma or squamous cell carcinoma, were aged 60 to 69 when blood was donated, and were mostly former smokers. Tumor and non-adjacent lung tissue came from a few patients undergoing curative-intent resections for stage I-III non-small cell lung cancer. Overall study outcomes, separate from this receptor: Some responses derived from blood might reflect in vitro priming of naive T cells or cross-reactivity instead of memory responses to the cancer.

For CDR1 and CDR2, the germline V gene lists SGHAT and FQNNGV. Germline trimming: 5 bases from V, 7 bases from J; junction bases outside gene matches: 16. The CDR3 numbers 16 residues from cysteine through phenylalanine. The kept DNA is CDR3 alone, 48 bases in frame from the first base. Non-adjacent lung tissue was collected from the same resection as far as possible from the malignant lesion, at least 3 cm away. The sequencing input was normal lung tissue taken away from the tumor. The TCR was taken from a man aged 60 to 69 with non-small cell lung cancer. Recombination connected TRBV11-2 to TRBJ2-7; TRBD1 lines up with 8 middle nucleotides. The CDR3 in this case is CASSLTGQVFKYEQYF. The DNA sequence is TGTGCCAGCAGCCTCACGGGACAGGTCTTTAAGTATGAGCAGTACTTC.